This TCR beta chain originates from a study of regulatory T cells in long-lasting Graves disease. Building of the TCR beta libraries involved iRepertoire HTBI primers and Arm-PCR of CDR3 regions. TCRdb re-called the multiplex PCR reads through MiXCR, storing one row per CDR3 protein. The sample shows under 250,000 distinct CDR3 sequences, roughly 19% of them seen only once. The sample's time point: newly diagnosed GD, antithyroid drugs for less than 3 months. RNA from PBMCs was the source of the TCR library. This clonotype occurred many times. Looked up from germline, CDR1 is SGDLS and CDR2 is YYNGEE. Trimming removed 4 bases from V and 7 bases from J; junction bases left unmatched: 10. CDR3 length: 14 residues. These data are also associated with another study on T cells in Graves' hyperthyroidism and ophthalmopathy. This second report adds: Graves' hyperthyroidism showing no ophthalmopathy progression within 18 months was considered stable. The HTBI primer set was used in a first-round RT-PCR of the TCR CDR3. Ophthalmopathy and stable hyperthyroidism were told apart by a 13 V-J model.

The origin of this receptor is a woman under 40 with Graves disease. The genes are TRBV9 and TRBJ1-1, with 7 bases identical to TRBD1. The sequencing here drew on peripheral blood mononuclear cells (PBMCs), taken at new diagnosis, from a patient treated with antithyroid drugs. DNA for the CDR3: TGTGCCAGCAGCCCCCGAGGCAGGGGGGATGAAGCTTTCTTT. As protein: CASSPRGRGDEAFF. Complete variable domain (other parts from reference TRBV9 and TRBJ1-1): DSGVTQTPKHLITATGQRVTLRCSPRSGDLSVYWYQQSLDQGLQFLIQYYNGEERAKGNILERFSAQQFPDLHSELNLSSLELGDSALYFCASSPRGRGDEAFFGQGTRLTVV.